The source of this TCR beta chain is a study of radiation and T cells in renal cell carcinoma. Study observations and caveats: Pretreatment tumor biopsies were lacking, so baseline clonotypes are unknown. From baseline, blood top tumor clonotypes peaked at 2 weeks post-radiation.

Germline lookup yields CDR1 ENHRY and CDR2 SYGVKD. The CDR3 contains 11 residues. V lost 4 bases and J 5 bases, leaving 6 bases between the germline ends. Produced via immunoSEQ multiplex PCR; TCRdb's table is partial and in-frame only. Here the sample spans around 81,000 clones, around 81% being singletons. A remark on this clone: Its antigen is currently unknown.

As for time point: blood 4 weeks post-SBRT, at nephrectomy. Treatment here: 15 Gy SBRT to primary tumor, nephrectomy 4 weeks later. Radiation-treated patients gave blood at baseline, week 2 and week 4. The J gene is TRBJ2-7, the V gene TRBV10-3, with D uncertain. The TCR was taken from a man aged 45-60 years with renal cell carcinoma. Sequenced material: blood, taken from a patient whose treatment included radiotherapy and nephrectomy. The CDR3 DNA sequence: TGTGCCATCAGTGCCAGCCACGAGCAGTACTTC. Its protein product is CAISASHEQYF.